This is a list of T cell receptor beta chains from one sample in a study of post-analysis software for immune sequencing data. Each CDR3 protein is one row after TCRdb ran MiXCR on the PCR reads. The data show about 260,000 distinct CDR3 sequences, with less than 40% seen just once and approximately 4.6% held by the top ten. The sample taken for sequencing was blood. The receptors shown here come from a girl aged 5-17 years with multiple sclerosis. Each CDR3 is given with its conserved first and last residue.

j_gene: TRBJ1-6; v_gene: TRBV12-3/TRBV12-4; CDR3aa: CASSPDSPNSPLHF
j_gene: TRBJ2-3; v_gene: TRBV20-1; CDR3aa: CSASVAASTDTQYF
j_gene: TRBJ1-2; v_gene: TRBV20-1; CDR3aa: CSAIPRIGTGRRDYGYTF
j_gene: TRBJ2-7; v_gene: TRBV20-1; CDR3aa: CSASGAYEQYF
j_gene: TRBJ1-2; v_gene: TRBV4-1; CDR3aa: CASSQDPGGDGYGYTF
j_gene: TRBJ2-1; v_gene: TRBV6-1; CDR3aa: CASSPDRGGSVSVQYDEQFF
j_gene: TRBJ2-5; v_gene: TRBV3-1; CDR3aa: CASSQVETAGSCF
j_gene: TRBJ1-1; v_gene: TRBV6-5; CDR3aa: CASSYGGAEAFF
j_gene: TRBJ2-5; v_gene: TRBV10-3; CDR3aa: CAISRTLGRQETQYF
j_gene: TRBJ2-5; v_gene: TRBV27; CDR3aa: CASGRTSLVQETQYF
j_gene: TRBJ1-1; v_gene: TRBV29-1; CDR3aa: CSVDGQGKRAFF
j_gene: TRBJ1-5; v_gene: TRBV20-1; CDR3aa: CSASTGGVAYQPQHF
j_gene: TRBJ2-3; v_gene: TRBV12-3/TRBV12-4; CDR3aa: CASSWGGASTDTQYF
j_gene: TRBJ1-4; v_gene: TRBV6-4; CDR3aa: CASSVKGPDEKLFF
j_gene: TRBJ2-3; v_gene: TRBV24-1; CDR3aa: CATSDLQRGGRIDTQYF
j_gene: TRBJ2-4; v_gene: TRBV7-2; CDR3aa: CASSLDGTAGNIQYF
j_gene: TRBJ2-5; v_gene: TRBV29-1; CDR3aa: CSVAAWASGGAAETQYF
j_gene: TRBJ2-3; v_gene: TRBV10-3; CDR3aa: CTIRWDTSTDTQYF
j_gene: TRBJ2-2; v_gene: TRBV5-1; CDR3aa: CASSRYGGANTGELFF
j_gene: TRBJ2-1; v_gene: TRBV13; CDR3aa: CASSGTGRREQFF
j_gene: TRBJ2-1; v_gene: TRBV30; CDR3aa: CAWNEGYLNSEQFF
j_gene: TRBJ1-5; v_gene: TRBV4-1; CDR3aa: CASSQISEGNQPQHF
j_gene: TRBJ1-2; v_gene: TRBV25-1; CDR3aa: CASSEGQTYGYTF
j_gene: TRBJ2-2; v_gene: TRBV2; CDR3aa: CVSSFSANTGELFF
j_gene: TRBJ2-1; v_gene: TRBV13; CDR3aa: CASRTGTSRYNEQFF
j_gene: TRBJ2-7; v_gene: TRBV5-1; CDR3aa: CASSLAGTDPYEQYF
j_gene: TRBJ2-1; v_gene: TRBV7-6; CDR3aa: CASSERGLAGDGQFF
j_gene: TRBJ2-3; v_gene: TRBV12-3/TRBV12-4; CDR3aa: CASRKGSSDTQYF
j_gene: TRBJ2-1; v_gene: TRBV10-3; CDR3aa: CATEHGGRAYNEQFF
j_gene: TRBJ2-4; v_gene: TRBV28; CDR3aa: CASSPSLLARNIQYF
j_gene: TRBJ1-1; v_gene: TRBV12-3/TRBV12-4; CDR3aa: CASSLRGTGDRLAVFF
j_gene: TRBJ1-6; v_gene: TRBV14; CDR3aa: CASSQERDSPLHF
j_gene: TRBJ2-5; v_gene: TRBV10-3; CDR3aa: CAISEYSQETQYF
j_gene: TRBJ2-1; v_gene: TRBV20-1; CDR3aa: CRARDLVHEQFF
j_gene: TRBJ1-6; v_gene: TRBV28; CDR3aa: CASRPSGGAGSPLHF
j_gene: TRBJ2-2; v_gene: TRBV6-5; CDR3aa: CASSYWGNTGELFF
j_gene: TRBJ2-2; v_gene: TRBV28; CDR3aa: CASGGGMNTGELFF
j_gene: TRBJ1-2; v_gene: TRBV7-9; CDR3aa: CASSLARQAPITF
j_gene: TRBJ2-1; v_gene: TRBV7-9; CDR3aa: CASSFRDSLNNEQFF
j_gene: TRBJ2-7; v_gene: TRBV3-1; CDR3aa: CASSAGSGGYEQYF
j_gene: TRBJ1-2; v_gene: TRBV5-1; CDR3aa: CASSLEAGGGYGYTF
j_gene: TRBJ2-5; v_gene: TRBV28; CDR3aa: CASSYTRGRETQYF
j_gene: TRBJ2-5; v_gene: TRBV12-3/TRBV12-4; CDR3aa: CASTRTGETQYF
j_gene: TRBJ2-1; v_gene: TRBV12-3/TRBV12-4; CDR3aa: CASSLSRKQFF
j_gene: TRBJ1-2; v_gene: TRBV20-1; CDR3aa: CSASASGGQIRGYTF
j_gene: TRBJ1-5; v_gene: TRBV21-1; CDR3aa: CVSTKPGQLHNQPQHF
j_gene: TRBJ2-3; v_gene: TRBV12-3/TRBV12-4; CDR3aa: CASSLPLARDTQYF
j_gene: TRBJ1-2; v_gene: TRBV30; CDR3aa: CAWTAALNYGYTF
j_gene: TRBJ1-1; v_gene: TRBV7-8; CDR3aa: CASSSIGGRGNTEAFF
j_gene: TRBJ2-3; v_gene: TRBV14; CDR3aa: CASSPGLAMSDTQYF
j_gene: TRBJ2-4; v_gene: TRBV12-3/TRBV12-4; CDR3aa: CASSGTENIQYF
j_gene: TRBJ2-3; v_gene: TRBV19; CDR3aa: CASRAGVRGDTQYF
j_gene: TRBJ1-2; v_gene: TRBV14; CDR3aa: CASSAVGTNYGYTF